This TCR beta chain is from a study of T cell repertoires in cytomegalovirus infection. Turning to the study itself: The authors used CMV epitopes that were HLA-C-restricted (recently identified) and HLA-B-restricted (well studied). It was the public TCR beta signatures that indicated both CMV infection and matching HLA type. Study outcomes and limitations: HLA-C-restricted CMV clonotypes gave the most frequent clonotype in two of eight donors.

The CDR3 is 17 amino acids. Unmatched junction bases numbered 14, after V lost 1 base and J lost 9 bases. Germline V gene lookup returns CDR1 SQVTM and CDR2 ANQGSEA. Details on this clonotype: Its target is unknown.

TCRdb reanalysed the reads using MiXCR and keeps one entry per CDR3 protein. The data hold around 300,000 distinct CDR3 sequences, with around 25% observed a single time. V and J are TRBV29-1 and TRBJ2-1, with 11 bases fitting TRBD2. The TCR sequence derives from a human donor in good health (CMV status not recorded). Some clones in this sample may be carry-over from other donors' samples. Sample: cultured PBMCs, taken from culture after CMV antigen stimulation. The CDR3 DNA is TGCAGCGTTGAAGGGGGGACGCGCACTAGCGGGAGTCTTGAGCAGTTCTTC. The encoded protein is CSVEGGTRTSGSLEQFF.